This TCR beta chain was obtained from a study of cytomegalovirus exposure and HLA in healthy donors. The germline V and J ends were trimmed by 5 bases and 5 bases, with 10 bases remaining between them. The germline CDR1 and CDR2 sequences are SQVTM and ANQGSEA. The CDR3 length is 11 residues. PCR used 60 Vbeta primers and 13 Jbeta primers. Using immunoSEQ multiplex PCR, the repertoire was profiled, and TCRdb retains in-frame clones only, with some absent. The sample consists of about 70,000 clones, 86% of them appearing once. Sample: PBMCs. This chain links TRBV29-1 with TRBJ2-7; tentative D call: TRBD1 (6 bases). This clonotype was obtained from a woman between 25 and 40 years old in good health and CMV-seronegative. The CDR3 DNA reads as TGCAGCGTTCAGGGGTTCGACGAGCAGTACTTC. Translated, it gives CSVQGFDEQYF.